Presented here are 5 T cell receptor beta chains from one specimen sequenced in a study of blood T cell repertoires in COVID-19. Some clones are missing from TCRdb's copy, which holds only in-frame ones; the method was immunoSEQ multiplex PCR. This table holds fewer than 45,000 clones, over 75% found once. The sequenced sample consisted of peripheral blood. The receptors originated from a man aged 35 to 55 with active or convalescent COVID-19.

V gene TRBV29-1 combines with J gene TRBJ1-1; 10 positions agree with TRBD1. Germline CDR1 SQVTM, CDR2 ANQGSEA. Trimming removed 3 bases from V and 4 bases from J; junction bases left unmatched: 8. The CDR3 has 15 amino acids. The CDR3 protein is CSVDFGTGVVTEAFF. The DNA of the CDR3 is TGCAGCGTTGATTTCGGGACAGGGGTTGTCACTGAAGCTTTCTTT.

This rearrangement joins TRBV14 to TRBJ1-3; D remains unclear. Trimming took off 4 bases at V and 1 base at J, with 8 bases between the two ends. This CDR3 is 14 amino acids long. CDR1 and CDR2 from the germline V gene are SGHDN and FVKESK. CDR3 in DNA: TGTGCCAGCAGCCTCAGTGGTTCTGGAAACACCATATATTTT. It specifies CASSLSGSGNTIYF.

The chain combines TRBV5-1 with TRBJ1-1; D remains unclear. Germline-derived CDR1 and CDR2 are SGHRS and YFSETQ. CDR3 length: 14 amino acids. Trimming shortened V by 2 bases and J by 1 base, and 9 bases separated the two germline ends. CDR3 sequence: CASSLPTGNTEAFF. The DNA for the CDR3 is TGCGCCAGCAGCTTACCCACGGGGAACACTGAAGCTTTCTTT.

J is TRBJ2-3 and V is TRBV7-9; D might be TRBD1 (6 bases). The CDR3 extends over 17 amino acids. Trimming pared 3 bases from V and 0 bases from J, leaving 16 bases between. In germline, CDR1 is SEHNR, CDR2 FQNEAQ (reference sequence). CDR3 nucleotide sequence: TGTGCCAGCAGCTTTTCACAGGGAACAACAAGCACAGATACGCAGTATTTT. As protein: CASSFSQGTTSTDTQYF. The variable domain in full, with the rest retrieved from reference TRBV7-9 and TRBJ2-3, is DTGVSQNPRHKITKRGQNVTFRCDPISEHNRLYWYRQTLGQGPEFLTYFQNEAQLEKSRLLSDRFSAERPKGSFSTLEIQRTEQGDSAMYLCASSFSQGTTSTDTQYFGPGTRLTVL.

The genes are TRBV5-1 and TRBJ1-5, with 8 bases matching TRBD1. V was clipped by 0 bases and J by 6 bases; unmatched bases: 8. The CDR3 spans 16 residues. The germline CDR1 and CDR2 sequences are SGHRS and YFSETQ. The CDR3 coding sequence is TGCGCCAGCAGCTTGGATTTAGGACAGGGAGGTCAGCCCCAGCATTTT. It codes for CASSLDLGQGGQPQHF.